This TCR beta chain was captured in a study of glioma-infiltrating T cells after dendritic cell vaccination. Study background: Dendritic cells derived from monocytes and pulsed with autologous tumor lysate formed the vaccine. Dendritic cell vaccine was injected intradermally three times, biweekly.

Time point described: after dendritic cell vaccination, including at tumor progression/relapse. None of the glioblastoma patients had an isocitrate dehydrogenase mutation. Trimming took off 3 bases at V and 5 bases at J, with 5 bases between the two ends. Germline-derived CDR1 and CDR2 are DFQATT and SNEGSKA (reference sequence). This CDR3 contains 11 residues. TCRdb keeps only in-frame clones here, not all; method: immunoSEQ multiplex PCR. Found here are about 87,000 clones, 83% of them singletons; the top ten hold approximately 6.6%. The V and J genes are TRBV20-1 and TRBJ2-1, with D hard to call. The material was blood, obtained after dendritic cell vaccination. The clonotype was recovered from a human donor with glioblastoma. The CDR3 bases are TGCAGTGCTAGCCCTGACAATGAGCAGTTCTTC. Translation gives CSASPDNEQFF.